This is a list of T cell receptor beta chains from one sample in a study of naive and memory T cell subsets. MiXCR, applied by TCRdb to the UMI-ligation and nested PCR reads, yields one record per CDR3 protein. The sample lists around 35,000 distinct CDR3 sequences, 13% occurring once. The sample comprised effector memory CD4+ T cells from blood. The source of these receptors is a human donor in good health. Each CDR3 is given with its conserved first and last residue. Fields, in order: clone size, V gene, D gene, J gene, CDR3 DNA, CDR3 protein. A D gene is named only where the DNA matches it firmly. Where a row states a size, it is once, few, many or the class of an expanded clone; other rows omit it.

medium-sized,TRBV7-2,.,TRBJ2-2,TGTGCCAGCAGCTCCGAGCCTAGCACCGGGGAGCTGTTTTTT,CASSSEPSTGELFF
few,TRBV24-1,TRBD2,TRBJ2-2,TGTGCCACCAGTGATGGGCTAGCGGGTTACACCGGGGAGCTGTTTTTT,CATSDGLAGYTGELFF
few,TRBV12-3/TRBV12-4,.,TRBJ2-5,TGTGCCAGCACCCACATCCCGGGGACCCAGTACTTC,CASTHIPGTQYF
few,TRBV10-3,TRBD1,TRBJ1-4,TGTGCCATCAGTAAAACCGGGACAGGGATTGAAAAACTGTTTTTT,CAISKTGTGIEKLFF
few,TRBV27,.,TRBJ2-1,TGTGCCAGCAGCTCAACAGGGCCTCAAATCTACAATGAGCAGTTCTTC,CASSSTGPQIYNEQFF
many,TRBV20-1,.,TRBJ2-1,TGCAGTGCTCCAACACCAGCCAGGAGCTCCTACAATGAGCAGTTCTTC,CSAPTPARSSYNEQFF
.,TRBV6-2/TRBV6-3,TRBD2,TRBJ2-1,TGTGCCAGCAGCGCCGGGACTAGCAACTACAATGAGCAGTTCTTC,CASSAGTSNYNEQFF
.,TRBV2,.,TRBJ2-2,TGTGCCAGCAGTAGCCTCCAGGGAGTTGGTTTGAACACCGGGGAGCTGTTTTTT,CASSSLQGVGLNTGELFF
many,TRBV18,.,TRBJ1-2,TGTGCCAGCTCACCCCCGGACAGCTTAGACTATGGCTACACCTTC,CASSPPDSLDYGYTF
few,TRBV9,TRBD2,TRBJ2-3,TGTGCCAGCGCTACTAGCGGGAGATACGGCGCAGATACGCAGTATTTT,CASATSGRYGADTQYF
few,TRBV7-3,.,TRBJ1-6,TGTGCCAGCAGTTCCGGGACAAATAATTCACCCCTCCACTTT,CASSSGTNNSPLHF
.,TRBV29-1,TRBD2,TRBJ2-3,TGCAGCGAGCGGGACTCTAGCTATACGCAGTATTTT,CSERDSSYTQYF